This T cell receptor beta chain was captured by sequencing in a study of response to subunit inactivated influenza vaccine. Findings of the study overall: With each seasonal influenza vaccination, the authors suggested, few new T cells are recruited.

In this sample, this clonotype turned up a few times. Its antigen is as yet unknown. From germline, CDR1 is LGHDT and CDR2 YNNKEL (reference sequence). This CDR3 comprises 14 residues. V lost 1 base to trimming and J lost 8 bases; unmatched junction nucleotides: 4. TCRdb itself ran the RT-PCR reads through MiXCR, one entry per CDR3 protein. The profile shows almost 600,000 distinct CDR3 sequences, 11% to 15% of them singletons. This TCR derives from a man aged 50-59 years who received an inactivated influenza vaccine. The sample was PBMCs from blood, taken 11 to 12 days after vaccination. The chain combines TRBV3-1 with TRBJ2-1; 8 bases are a match to TRBD2. The CDR3 is CASSQGGGRHEQFF. The CDR3, as DNA: TGTGCCAGCAGCCAAGGCGGGGGGCGCCATGAGCAGTTCTTC.